A single TCR beta chain is shown here with its context. Seattle patient enrollment occurred during active infection, with longitudinal follow-up thereafter. This entry belongs to a study of blood T cell repertoires in COVID-19. The CDR3 totals 17 residues. J was trimmed by 8 bases and V by 4 bases; bases with no gene match: 16. CDR1 and CDR2 (germline): PRHDT, FYEKMQ (reference sequence). Under the authors' procedure: Amplification with reference gene primers provided the estimates of nucleated cell counts. Method: immunoSEQ multiplex PCR; TCRdb's copy keeps in-frame clones and lacks some. The DNA was the basis for D and trimming; V, J and clone size are from that table. The data contain around 77,000 clones, roughly 84% of them singletons.

The clonotype comes from a man under 40 with COVID-19, enrolled during active disease. Sequences were obtained from peripheral blood. This rearrangement joins TRBV13 to TRBJ2-1; TRBD2 matches 8 bases. The CDR3 DNA sequence: TGTGCCAGCAGCTCCCGAGGACTAGCCAACGCCGTCGATGAGCAGTTCTTC. Its translation is CASSSRGLANAVDEQFF.